This T cell receptor beta chain stems from a study of T cells in Graves' hyperthyroidism and ophthalmopathy. At the level of the study: Prior to any treatment, at the point of initial diagnosis, peripheral blood was collected.

RNA transcripts were the template for amplifying TCR beta CDR3 regions. Carried out on the TCR CDR3, a first-round RT-PCR used the HTBI primer set. TCRdb re-called the multiplex PCR reads with MiXCR, one entry per CDR3 protein. The table shows approximately 300,000 distinct CDR3 sequences, with 15% to 20% occurring only once. This clonotype was seen at least ten times. Antigen specificity is unknown. Findings of the study overall: Blood also contained most expanded thyroid clonotypes above 0.001. The model made its ophthalmopathy prediction, and onset followed a median approximately 7 months later.

Clinicians diagnosed patients from clinical symptoms, serum thyroxine and TRAb, thyroid ultrasound and orbital computed tomography. Germline lookup yields CDR1 MNHNS and CDR2 SASEGT. Unmatched junction bases numbered 9, after V lost 7 bases and J lost 6 bases. The CDR3 loop spans 14 amino acids. This clonotype originated in a woman aged 55 to 70 with Graves' ophthalmopathy. J is TRBJ2-1 and V is TRBV6-1, with 7 bases matching TRBD2. The sequencing input was blood. CDR3 DNA: TGTGCCAGCACCCCCGTATCGGGAGGCAATGAGCAGTTCTTC. It is translated as CASTPVSGGNEQFF.